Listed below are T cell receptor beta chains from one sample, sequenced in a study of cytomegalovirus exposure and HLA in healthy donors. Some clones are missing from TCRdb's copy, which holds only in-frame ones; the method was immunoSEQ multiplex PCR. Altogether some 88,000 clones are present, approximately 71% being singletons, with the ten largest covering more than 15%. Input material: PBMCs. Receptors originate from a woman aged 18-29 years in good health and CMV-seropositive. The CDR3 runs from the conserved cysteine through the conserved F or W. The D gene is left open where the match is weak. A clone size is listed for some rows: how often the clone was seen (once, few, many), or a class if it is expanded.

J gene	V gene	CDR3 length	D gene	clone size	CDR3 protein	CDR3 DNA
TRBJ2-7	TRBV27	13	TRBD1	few	CASSPGTVYEQYF	TGTGCCAGCAGTCCTGGGACAGTCTACGAGCAGTACTTC
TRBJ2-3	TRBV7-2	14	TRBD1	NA	CASYDRGRTDTQYF	TGTGCCAGCTACGACAGGGGGCGAACAGATACGCAGTATTTT
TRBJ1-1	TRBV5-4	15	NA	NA	CASSLLGGKNTEAFF	TGTGCCAGCAGCTTGCTGGGGGGAAAGAACACTGAAGCTTTCTTT
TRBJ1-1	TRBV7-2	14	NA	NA	CASSLVSKNTEAFF	TGTGCCAGCAGCTTAGTTTCCAAGAACACTGAAGCTTTCTTT
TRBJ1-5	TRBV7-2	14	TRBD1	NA	CASSVDRGNQPQHF	TGTGCCAGCAGCGTCGACAGGGGCAATCAGCCCCAGCATTTT
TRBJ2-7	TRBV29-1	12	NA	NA	CSVGGQSYEQYF	TGCAGCGTTGGCGGACAGTCCTACGAGCAGTACTTC
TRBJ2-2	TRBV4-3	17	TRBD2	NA	CASSQGSASGRAGELFF	TGCGCCAGCAGCCAAGGGTCGGCTAGCGGGAGGGCGGGGGAGCTGTTTTTT
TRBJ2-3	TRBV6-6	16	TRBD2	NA	CASSRSLAGGPDTQYF	TGTGCCAGCAGTCGTTCACTAGCGGGAGGGCCAGATACGCAGTATTTT
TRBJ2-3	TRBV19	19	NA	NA	CASRGGGVWGSKGTDTQYF	TGTGCCAGTAGAGGAGGGGGCGTATGGGGGAGTAAGGGCACAGATACGCAGTATTTT
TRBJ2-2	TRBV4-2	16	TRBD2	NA	CASSQDASGTAGELFF	TGTGCCAGCAGCCAAGACGCAAGCGGGACGGCCGGGGAGCTGTTTTTT
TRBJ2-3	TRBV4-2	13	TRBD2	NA	CASSRIAGGPQYF	TGTGCCAGCAGCCGAATAGCGGGAGGGCCCCAGTATTTT
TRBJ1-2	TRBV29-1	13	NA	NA	CSVEVQRGYGYTF	TGCAGCGTTGAAGTACAGCGGGGCTATGGCTACACCTTC
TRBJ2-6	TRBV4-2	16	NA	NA	CASSQEGGAGANVLTF	TGTGCCAGCAGCCAAGAAGGGGGTGCGGGGGCCAACGTCCTGACTTTC
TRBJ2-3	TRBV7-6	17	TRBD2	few	CASSLALAGGSTDTQYF	TGTGCCAGCAGCTTAGCACTAGCGGGGGGGAGCACAGATACGCAGTATTTT
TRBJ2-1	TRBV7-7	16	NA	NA	CASSLSTAGSYNEQFF	TGTGCTAGCAGCTTGAGTACCGCGGGTTCCTACAATGAGCAGTTCTTC
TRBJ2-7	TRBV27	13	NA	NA	CASSPQGRDEQYF	TGTGCCAGCAGTCCACAGGGCAGGGACGAGCAGTACTTC
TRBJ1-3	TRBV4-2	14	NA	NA	CASRGSSSGNTIYF	TGTGCCAGCCGCGGGTCCAGCTCTGGAAACACCATATATTTT
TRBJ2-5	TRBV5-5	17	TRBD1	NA	CASSLTGDREIVETQYF	TGTGCCAGCAGCTTGACCGGAGACAGGGAAATCGTCGAGACCCAGTACTTC
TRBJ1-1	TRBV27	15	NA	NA	CASSLSTGLNTEAFF	TGTGCCAGCAGTTTATCGACAGGCCTGAACACTGAAGCTTTCTTT
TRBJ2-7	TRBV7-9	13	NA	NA	CASSLSRGREQYF	TGTGCCAGCAGCTTATCTCGGGGAAGGGAGCAGTACTTC
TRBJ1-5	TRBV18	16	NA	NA	CASSDGLGARNRPQHF	TGTGCCAGCTCAGACGGGTTGGGGGCGCGCAATCGTCCCCAGCATTTT
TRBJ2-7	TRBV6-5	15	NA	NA	CASSYARGFSYEQYF	TGTGCCAGCAGTTACGCGCGGGGATTCTCCTACGAGCAGTACTTC
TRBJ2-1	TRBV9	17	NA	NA	CASSVDVRSPSYNEQFF	TGTGCCAGCAGCGTAGATGTGAGGTCCCCCTCCTACAATGAGCAGTTCTTC
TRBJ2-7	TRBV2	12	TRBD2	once	CASRSGTIEQYF	TGTGCCAGCAGGTCCGGGACTATCGAGCAGTACTTC
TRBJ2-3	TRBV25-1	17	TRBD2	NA	CASRGLAGLTSTDTQYF	TGTGCCAGCAGAGGACTAGCTGGGCTGACTAGCACAGATACGCAGTATTTT
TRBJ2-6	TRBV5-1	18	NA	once	CASRDTDRSYSGANVLTF	TGCGCCAGCAGGGACACCGACAGGTCCTACTCTGGGGCCAACGTCCTGACTTTC
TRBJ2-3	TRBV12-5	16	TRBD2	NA	CASGLVLAGNADTQYF	TGTGCTAGTGGTTTGGTTCTAGCGGGGAATGCAGATACGCAGTATTTT
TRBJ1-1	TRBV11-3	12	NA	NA	CASSFRDTEAFF	TGTGCCAGCAGCTTCAGGGACACTGAAGCTTTCTTT
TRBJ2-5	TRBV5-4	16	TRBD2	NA	CASSRGLAGDQETQYF	TGTGCCAGCAGCAGGGGACTAGCGGGGGACCAAGAGACCCAGTACTTC
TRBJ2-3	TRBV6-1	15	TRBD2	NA	CASSLSGGGTDTQYF	TGTGCCAGCAGCTTAAGCGGGGGCGGCACAGATACGCAGTATTTT
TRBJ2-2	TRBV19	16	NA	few	CASISLLGVNTGELFF	TGTGCCAGTATCTCACTTCTGGGAGTGAACACCGGGGAGCTGTTTTTT
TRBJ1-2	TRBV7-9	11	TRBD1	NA	CSSSSRGGYTF	TGTTCCAGCAGCTCCAGGGGGGGCTACACCTTC
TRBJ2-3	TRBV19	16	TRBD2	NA	CASSIPAGGGTDTQYF	TGTGCCAGTAGTATTCCAGCGGGGGGAGGAACAGATACGCAGTATTTT
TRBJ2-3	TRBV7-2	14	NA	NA	CASSTRQYTDTQYF	TGTGCCAGCAGCACCAGACAGTACACAGATACGCAGTATTTT
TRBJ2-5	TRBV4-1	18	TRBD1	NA	CASNPPGQGPLGQETQYF	TGCGCCTCCAACCCCCCGGGACAGGGGCCTCTAGGGCAAGAGACCCAGTACTTC
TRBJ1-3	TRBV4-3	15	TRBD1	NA	CASSQSGGTGNTIYF	TGCGCCAGCAGCCAATCAGGGGGCACTGGAAACACCATATATTTT
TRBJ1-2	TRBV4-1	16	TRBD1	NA	CASSQGWGQGANGYTF	TGCGCCAGCAGCCAGGGCTGGGGACAGGGGGCGAATGGCTACACCTTC
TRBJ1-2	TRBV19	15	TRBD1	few	CASSPNTGGKAGYTF	TGTGCCAGTAGCCCGAATACAGGGGGGAAGGCTGGCTACACCTTC
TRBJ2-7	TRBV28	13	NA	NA	CATLRFVSYEQYF	TGTGCCACCCTCAGGTTTGTCTCCTACGAGCAGTACTTC
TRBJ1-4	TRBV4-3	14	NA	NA	CASSQQASNEKLFF	TGCGCCAGCAGCCAACAGGCGAGTAATGAAAAACTGTTTTTT
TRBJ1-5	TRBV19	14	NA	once	CASSIGGLNQPQHF	TGTGCCAGTAGTATAGGTGGGCTTAATCAGCCCCAGCATTTT
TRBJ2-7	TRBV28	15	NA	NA	CASRKLNRASYEQYF	TGTGCCAGCAGAAAGCTCAACAGGGCCTCCTACGAGCAGTACTTC
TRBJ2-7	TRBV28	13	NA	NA	CASRTGVKYEQYF	TGTGCCAGCAGAACGGGGGTTAAGTACGAGCAGTACTTC
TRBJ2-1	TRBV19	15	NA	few	CASSMVAGYYNEQFF	TGTGCCAGTAGTATGGTGGCGGGGTACTACAATGAGCAGTTCTTC
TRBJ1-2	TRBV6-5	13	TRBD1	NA	CASSNRQGGGYTF	TGTGCCAGCAGTAATCGACAGGGCGGGGGCTACACCTTC
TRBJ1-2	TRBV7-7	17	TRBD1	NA	CASSPYSGQGLNYGYTF	TGTGCCAGCAGCCCCTATTCCGGACAGGGGTTAAACTATGGCTACACCTTC
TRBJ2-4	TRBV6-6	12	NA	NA	CASSYSRDIQYF	TGTGCCAGCAGTTACTCCCGCGACATTCAGTACTTC